These 15 T cell receptor beta chains came from one sample sequenced in a study of beta chain features in type 1 diabetes. Whole-study findings and limits: Type 1 diabetes patients showed a moderate but significant shortening of TCRB CDR3s in all four CD4+ subsets.

Isolated RNA was reverse transcribed in full, so expressed TCRB transcripts were sequenced. Libraries were prepared by immunoSEQ multiplex PCR; TCRdb keeps only in-frame clonotypes and omits some of them. The profile shows about 340,000 clones, roughly a tenth of them singletons. For these receptors, no antigen is known. The sequenced sample was central memory CD4+ T cells from blood. The receptor source for this set is a man aged 25 to 40 with type 1 diabetes.

This clone was seen only a few times. The chain links TRBV5-4 to TRBJ2-4; 7 bases are a match to TRBD1. The CDR3 runs to 15 residues. The germline V gene has CDR1 SGHNT and CDR2 YYREEE (reference sequence). Trimming cost V 2 bases and J 8 bases; bases outside gene matches: 10. The DNA for the CDR3 is TGTGCCAGCAGCTTAGTCGGCCAGGGGGAGCACATTCAGTACTTC. Residues: CASSLVGQGEHIQYF.

This clone was detected a few times. The rearrangement links TRBV9 to TRBJ2-5, with TRBD2 matching 10 bases. This CDR3 is built from 15 residues. Per the germline V gene, CDR1 is SGDLS and CDR2 is YYNGEE. Trimming at V came to 0 bases and at J to 6 bases, leaving 5 bases not matched to a gene. CDR3: CASSVEAGGRKTQYF. The CDR3, as DNA: TGTGCCAGCAGCGTAGAAGCGGGGGGGCGTAAGACCCAGTACTTC.

This clone has more than one count but fewer than ten. The genes are TRBV18 and TRBJ2-7; TRBD1 might be the D (5 bases). The CDR3 runs to 15 residues. Germline-derived CDR1 and CDR2 are KGHSH and LQKENI. Trimming cost V 5 bases and J 1 base, with 15 bases left between them. CDR3 coding DNA: TGTGCCAGCTCAATTCTCCGTTCAGGGTCCTACGAGCAGTACTTC. Its protein product is CASSILRSGSYEQYF.

This clone was found a few times. The chain uses TRBV10-3 and TRBJ1-1, with D hard to call. Germline V gene lookup returns CDR1 ENHRY and CDR2 SYGVKD. V was cut by 11 bases and J by 1 base, with 14 bases left in between. CDR3 size: 13 residues. For the CDR3, the DNA is TGTGCCTCCCGCCTCTTCGAGAACACTGAAGCTTTCTTT. It is translated as CASRLFENTEAFF.

CDR3 bases: TGCGCCAGCAGCCACGAGACAGGGGCCAAAAACATTCAGTACTTC. The encoded protein is CASSHETGAKNIQYF. The rearrangement uses TRBV4-3 and TRBJ2-4, with TRBD1 matching 7 bases. Germline V CDR1 and CDR2: LGHNA, YSLEER. The CDR3 length is 15 residues. V lost 3 bases and J lost 1; bases outside the gene matches: 3.

The rearrangement links TRBV28 to TRBJ2-1; 8 bases map to TRBD2. Germline V gene data show CDR1 as MDHEN and CDR2 as SYDVKM. CDR3 length: 17 residues. The trim removed 2 bases at V and 4 bases at J, leaving 10 bases unmatched. CDR3 sequence reads: CASSLPSAGGLYNEQFF. For the CDR3, the DNA is TGTGCCAGCAGTTTACCTTCGGCGGGGGGTCTGTACAATGAGCAGTTCTTC.

The chain employs TRBV5-1 and TRBJ1-6; 7 bases match TRBD1. This CDR3 contains 15 residues. With 0 bases clipped from V and 6 bases from J, the junction kept 3 bases outside the gene matches. Germline assignment: CDR1 SGHRS and CDR2 YFSETQ. Here the CDR3 DNA reads TGCGCCAGCAGCTTGGCGGACAGGTCTAATTCACCCCTCCACTTT. Protein sequence: CASSLADRSNSPLHF.

This clone was counted a few times. The rearrangement joins TRBV18 to TRBJ2-1, with TRBD2 matching over 7 bases. The CDR3 covers 16 residues. The ends lost 8 bases at V and 9 bases at J; junction bases unmatched: 19. Germline V gene sequence: CDR1 KGHSH, CDR2 LQKENI. CDR3 coding DNA: TGTGCCAGCAGTGCCCGGGGGGACTCCACCTTCAGTGAGCAGTTCTTC. Its translation is CASSARGDSTFSEQFF.

CDR3 DNA sequence: TGTGCCAGCAGTTCCCCGGGGGGGCCTTACAATGAGCAGTTCTTC. Translated: CASSSPGGPYNEQFF. The gene calls are TRBV6-1 and TRBJ2-1, with TRBD2 identical over 8 bases. Unmatched junction bases numbered 7, after V lost 5 bases and J lost 4 bases. The length of the CDR3 is 15 residues. Germline V lookup: CDR1 MNHNS, CDR2 SASEGT.

The chain is built from TRBV15 and TRBJ1-4, with TRBD1 as a possible D gene (6 bases). The CDR3 covers 16 residues. Trimming left V 5 bases short and J 0 bases short, with 13 bases between. In germline, CDR1 is LNHNV, CDR2 YYDKDF (reference sequence). DNA of the CDR3: TGTGCCACCAGCTCGAGGGGGGCGTCAACTAATGAAAAACTGTTTTTT. It specifies CATSSRGASTNEKLFF. Full variable domain (remainder filled in from reference TRBV15 and TRBJ1-4): DAMVIQNPRYQVTQFGKPVTLSCSQTLNHNVMYWYQQKSSQAPKLLFHYYDKDFNNEADTPDNFQSRRPNTSFCFLDIRSPGLGDTAMYLCATSSRGASTNEKLFFGSGTQLSVL.

Only a few counts were recorded for this clone. This rearrangement joins TRBV6-1 to TRBJ1-5; D is possibly TRBD1 (5 bases). Germline V gene data show CDR1 as MNHNS and CDR2 as SASEGT. V lost 2 bases and J lost 7, with 12 bases in between. The CDR3 is made up of 14 amino acids. CDR3 in DNA: TGTGCCAGCAGTGAATCAGGGTCCGGGCAGCCCCAGCATTTT. This sequence encodes CASSESGSGQPQHF.

The CDR3 bases are TGCGCCAGCAGTGGATACCGGGACAGCCTCGTCTACGAGCAGTACTTC. It encodes CASSGYRDSLVYEQYF. The rearrangement uses TRBV10-1 and TRBJ2-7, with 7 bases aligning to TRBD1. V lost 4 bases to trimming and J lost 3 bases; unmatched junction nucleotides: 12. Germline-derived CDR1 and CDR2 are WNHNN and SYGVQD (reference sequence). The CDR3 is made up of 16 amino acids.

In this sample, this clone turned up a few times. This sequence joins TRBV10-1 and TRBJ2-1; the D is unclear. The CDR3 is made up of 15 amino acids. The ends were cut back, 4 bases at V and 2 bases at J, with 12 bases in the middle. Per the germline V gene, CDR1 is WNHNN and CDR2 is SYGVQD (reference sequence). The CDR3 DNA reads as TGCGCCAGCAGTGTGGGCTACTTGCCCTACAATGAGCAGTTCTTC. Translating it yields CASSVGYLPYNEQFF.

The gene calls are TRBV20-1 and TRBJ1-2, with 7 positions matching TRBD1. V lost 6 bases to trimming and J lost 8 bases; unmatched junction nucleotides: 6. The CDR3 sequence is 11 residues long. Germline CDR1 DFQATT, CDR2 SNEGSKA (reference sequence). CDR3 in amino acids: CSAMTGNGYTF. CDR3 sequence (DNA): TGCAGTGCCATGACAGGGAACGGCTACACCTTC.

This clone has a handful of counts. Other DNA sequences in this specimen translate into the identical CDR3. The chain couples TRBV15 to TRBJ2-5; the match to TRBD1 covers 10 bases. CDR3 size: 14 residues. Looked up from germline, CDR1 is LNHNV and CDR2 is YYDKDF (reference sequence). The junction had 0 bases not matched to a gene; V was cut back by 3 bases and J by 2 bases. The CDR3 region is CATSRGQGQETQYF. CDR3 sequence (DNA): TGTGCCACCAGCAGGGGACAGGGGCAAGAGACCCAGTACTTC.